The 11 T cell receptor beta chains in this list originate from one sample, sequenced in a study of blood T cell repertoires in COVID-19. Sequencing used immunoSEQ multiplex PCR; TCRdb keeps in-frame clones, though not all of them. Of over 300,000 clones in the sample, about 89% were seen once. Sequencing was performed on peripheral blood. The receptors originated from a man aged 18 to 35 who had recovered from COVID-19.

V is TRBV2 and J is TRBJ1-3, with TRBD1 identical over 7 bases. The ends lost 3 bases at V and 2 bases at J; junction bases unmatched: 10. The CDR3 consists of 17 residues. Germline V gives CDR1 SNHLY, CDR2 FYNNEI. CDR3 loop: CASSETGYWQPGNTIYF. CDR3 nucleotides: TGTGCCAGCAGTGAGACAGGGTACTGGCAGCCTGGAAACACCATATATTTT.

The chain carries TRBV7-9 and TRBJ2-1; 13 nucleotides line up with TRBD2. Trimming at V came to 5 bases and at J to 6 bases, leaving 7 bases not matched to a gene. Germline CDR1 reads SEHNR; CDR2 reads FQNEAQ (reference sequence). The CDR3 spans 16 residues. The CDR3 protein is CASSKLAGGPGNEQFF. In DNA form, the CDR3 reads TGTGCCAGCAGCAAACTAGCGGGAGGGCCGGGCAATGAGCAGTTCTTC. The full variable domain, with the rest looked up from reference TRBV7-9 and TRBJ2-1, is DTGVSQNPRHKITKRGQNVTFRCDPISEHNRLYWYRQTLGQGPEFLTYFQNEAQLEKSRLLSDRFSAERPKGSFSTLEIQRTEQGDSAMYLCASSKLAGGPGNEQFFGPGTRLTVL.

The chain is built from TRBV19 and TRBJ2-3, with 14 bases fitting TRBD2. This CDR3 comprises 18 residues. Unmatched junction bases numbered 9, after V lost 5 bases and J lost 2 bases. Germline assignment: CDR1 LNHDA and CDR2 SQIVND (reference sequence). In nucleotides, the CDR3 is TGTGCCAGTAGTTCAAAGGGGACTAGCGGGAGTTTCACAGATACGCAGTATTTT. Its protein is CASSSKGTSGSFTDTQYF.

The chain uses TRBV5-8 and TRBJ1-5, with 9 bases matching TRBD1. Losses at the gene ends were 3 bases for V and 7 bases for J; bases not matched to a gene: 5. Germline V gene sequence: CDR1 SGHTS, CDR2 YDEGEE. The CDR3 covers 14 residues. Here the CDR3 DNA reads TGTGCCAGCAGCTCCTGGACAGGGGACCAGCCCCAGCATTTT. It translates to CASSSWTGDQPQHF. Looking up the rest from reference TRBV5-8 and TRBJ1-5 gives the full variable domain: EAGVTQSPTHLIKTRGQQATLRCSPISGHTSVYWYQQALGLGLQFLLWYDEGEERNRGNFPPRFSGRQFPNYSSELNVNALELEDSALYLCASSSWTGDQPQHFGDGTRLSIL.

This sequence joins TRBV7-9 and TRBJ1-5, with D perhaps TRBD1 (5 bases). Germline CDR1 reads SEHNR; CDR2 reads FQNEAQ (reference sequence). V was clipped by 7 bases and J by 6 bases, with 10 bases between them. The CDR3 extends over 12 amino acids. CDR3: CASTRGVQPQHF. CDR3 DNA sequence: TGTGCCAGCACCCGGGGGGTTCAGCCCCAGCATTTT.

The DNA of the CDR3 is TGTGCCATCAGTGAGGAGGGGGGGGCCGGGAACACTGAAGCTTTCTTT. Its translation is CAISEEGGAGNTEAFF. The chain couples TRBV10-3 to TRBJ1-1, with D tentatively TRBD1 (6 bases). Germline V gene data show CDR1 as ENHRY and CDR2 as SYGVKD. Trimming stripped 2 bases from V and 1 base from J, with 14 bases between. CDR3 length: 16 residues.

The chain couples TRBV4-1 to TRBJ2-7; 7 nucleotides line up with TRBD2. CDR1 MGHRA and CDR2 YSYEKL come from the germline V gene. Germline trimming cut 1 base from V and 3 bases from J; bases unmatched to any gene: 3. CDR3 size: 14 residues. The CDR3 coding sequence is TGCGCCAGCAGCCAAGGGCGGGAGATCTACGAGCAGTACTTC. This translates into CASSQGREIYEQYF.

V usage is TRBV11-2 and J usage is TRBJ1-2; 7 nucleotides match TRBD1. The CDR3 consists of 14 residues. Germline loops: CDR1 SGHAT, CDR2 FQNNGV. V was clipped by 4 bases and J by 4 bases; unmatched bases: 6. The CDR3, as DNA: TGTGCCAGCAGCTCCAAGACAGGGACCTATGGCTACACCTTC. As protein: CASSSKTGTYGYTF.

The J gene is TRBJ1-1, the V gene TRBV5-1; D unresolved. Germline CDR1 reads SGHRS; CDR2 reads YFSETQ. There are 12 residues in the CDR3. The ends were cut back, 4 bases at V and 2 bases at J, with 6 bases in the middle. Here the CDR3 DNA reads TGCGCCAGCAGCCTACTTAACACTGAAGCTTTCTTT. Translated: CASSLLNTEAFF.

This CDR3 reads CAWNRDIGNQPQHF. CDR3 DNA sequence: TGTGCCTGGAACCGGGACATAGGCAATCAGCCCCAGCATTTT. V and J are TRBV30 and TRBJ1-5, with a tentative D call TRBD1 (6 bases). There are 14 residues in the CDR3. The germline V gene encodes CDR1 GTSNPN and CDR2 SVGIG (reference sequence). The V gene lost 4 bases and the J gene lost 2 bases, with 12 bases spanning the gap.

The V and J genes are TRBV6-1 and TRBJ1-5, with TRBD1 matching 7 bases. The ends lost 2 bases at V and 4 bases at J; junction bases unmatched: 5. This CDR3 region has 15 residues. CDR1 and CDR2 from the germline V gene are MNHNS and SASEGT. The CDR3 nucleotides read TGTGCCAGCAGTGAAATAGACAGGGCAAATCAGCCCCAGCATTTT. Translation: CASSEIDRANQPQHF.